Each of the 13 T cell receptor beta chains below was sequenced from the same sample in a study of OX40 agonist ivuxolimab in advanced cancers. Clones were read by immunoSEQ multiplex PCR, and TCRdb kept only the in-frame ones, dropping some. The sample comprises 30,000 to 45,000 clones, more than 60% of which are singletons, and approximately 12% rests with the top ten. The sequencing here drew on CD4+ or CD8+ T cells sorted from blood, taken in a trial of the OX40 agonist ivuxolimab. Receptor source: an adult with an advanced solid tumor such as melanoma, head and neck, liver or kidney cancer.

This sequence joins TRBV19 and TRBJ1-1, with D unclear. V was trimmed by 5 bases and J by 4 bases, leaving 17 bases between them. The CDR3 loop spans 15 amino acids. Germline lookup yields CDR1 LNHDA and CDR2 SQIVND (reference sequence). Written as DNA, the CDR3 is TGTGCCAGTAGTCCTGGCCTGGGATTGGTCACTGAAGCTTTCTTT. This gives the protein CASSPGLGLVTEAFF. Looking up the rest from reference TRBV19 and TRBJ1-1 gives the full variable domain: DGGITQSPKYLFRKEGQNVTLSCEQNLNHDAMYWYRQDPGQGLRLIYYSQIVNDFQKGDIAEGYSVSREKKESFPLTVTSAQKNPTAFYLCASSPGLGLVTEAFFGQGTRLTVV.

The chain couples TRBV2 to TRBJ1-5, with D perhaps TRBD1 (5 bases). The V gene lost 4 bases and the J gene lost 6 bases, with 10 bases spanning the gap. This CDR3 spans 13 amino acids. Germline V CDR1 and CDR2: SNHLY, FYNNEI. Here the CDR3 DNA reads TGTGCCAGCAGTGTCCGCCAGGGTCAGCCCCAGCATTTT. Its translation: CASSVRQGQPQHF.

V and J are TRBV28 and TRBJ2-1; 10 nucleotides agree with TRBD2. The germline CDR1 and CDR2 sequences are MDHEN and SYDVKM. This CDR3 comprises 15 residues. J lost 10 bases, V lost 3 bases, and 9 bases had no gene match. The CDR3: CASSLRSSGRREQFF. The CDR3 DNA sequence: TGTGCCAGCAGTTTGCGCTCTAGCGGGAGACGAGAGCAGTTCTTC.

This clone was seen a single time. This specimen includes other DNA sequences encoding the same CDR3. The chain couples TRBV6-5 to TRBJ2-7; 8 nucleotides match TRBD1. The CDR3 spans 13 residues. Germline lookup yields CDR1 MNHEY and CDR2 SVGAGI. V shed 5 bases, J shed 2 bases, and the junction held 2 bases outside the gene matches. The chain's CDR3 is CASSDRGPYEQYF. The CDR3 DNA is TGTGCCAGCAGTGACAGGGGCCCCTACGAGCAGTACTTC.

The rearrangement uses TRBV6-1 and TRBJ2-5; D not resolved. The V gene's germline CDR1 is MNHNS and CDR2 SASEGT. There are 14 residues in the CDR3. The germline V and J ends were trimmed by 3 bases and 5 bases, with 13 bases remaining between them. The CDR3 reads CASSDPPGSETQYF. CDR3 bases: TGTGCCAGCAGTGACCCTCCCGGGTCGGAGACCCAGTACTTC.

This clone has just one count. The V and J genes are TRBV2 and TRBJ2-1; 7 bases map to TRBD2. CDR3 length equals 14 residues. V trimming: 6 bases; J trimming: 3 bases; junction bases outside the gene matches: 5. In germline, CDR1 is SNHLY, CDR2 FYNNEI. The CDR3 region is CASSWGGNYNEQFF. CDR3 in DNA: TGTGCCAGCAGCTGGGGAGGGAACTACAATGAGCAGTTCTTC.

The chain joins TRBV28 to TRBJ2-7; D is ambiguous. Between the trimmed V and J ends, which lost 0 bases and 2 bases, there was a span of 14 bases. Germline CDR1 and CDR2: MDHEN and SYDVKM. This CDR3 contains 16 residues. The CDR3 loop reads CASSLWLPDLTYEQYF. The CDR3 DNA is TGTGCCAGCAGTTTATGGCTACCCGACCTTACCTACGAGCAGTACTTC. Complete variable domain (other parts from reference TRBV28 and TRBJ2-7): DVKVTQSSRYLVKRTGEKVFLECVQDMDHENMFWYRQDPGLGLRLIYFSYDVKMKEKGDIPEGYSVSREKKERFSLILESASTNQTSMYLCASSLWLPDLTYEQYFGPGTRLTVT.

The chain joins TRBV28 to TRBJ1-5; D is perhaps TRBD1 (5 bases). Germline-derived CDR1 and CDR2 are MDHEN and SYDVKM. This CDR3 has 19 residues. V was pared by 7 bases and J by 1 base, with 26 bases between. This chain's CDR3 is CASKFQPGYSSGSNQPQHF. CDR3 in DNA: TGTGCCAGCAAGTTTCAACCGGGATACTCATCAGGGAGCAATCAGCCCCAGCATTTT. Full variable domain (missing parts from reference TRBV28 and TRBJ1-5): DVKVTQSSRYLVKRTGEKVFLECVQDMDHENMFWYRQDPGLGLRLIYFSYDVKMKEKGDIPEGYSVSREKKERFSLILESASTNQTSMYLCASKFQPGYSSGSNQPQHFGDGTRLSIL.

This chain's CDR3 is CASSRTSQETQYF. CDR3 nucleotide sequence: TGCGCCAGCAGCAGGACGTCCCAAGAGACCCAGTACTTC. The chain employs TRBV4-1 and TRBJ2-5, with unresolved D. CDR1 and CDR2 from the germline V gene are MGHRA and YSYEKL. The CDR3 contains 13 residues. Between the trimmed V and J ends, which lost 5 bases and 1 base, there was a span of 8 bases.

This clone showed up just a few times. The chain employs TRBV5-4 and TRBJ2-7, with 13 bases identical to TRBD2. V lost 4 bases, J lost 5 bases, and 6 bases stayed unmatched. CDR3 size: 15 residues. Per the germline V gene, CDR1 is SGHNT and CDR2 is YYREEE (reference sequence). DNA for the CDR3: TGTGCCAGCAGCACCGGACTAGCGGGAGAACACGAGCAGTACTTC. Its protein product is CASSTGLAGEHEQYF.

This clone was detected once. The J gene is TRBJ1-1, the V gene TRBV6-6; 7 bases map to TRBD1. With 5 bases clipped from V and 5 bases from J, the junction kept 14 bases outside the gene matches. Germline CDR1 MNHNY, CDR2 SVGAGI (reference sequence). The CDR3 length is 16 residues. The chain's CDR3 is CASSIQGRGGGTEAFF. The CDR3, as DNA: TGTGCCAGCAGTATACAGGGGAGGGGGGGAGGTACTGAAGCTTTCTTT.

The rearrangement links TRBV4-1 to TRBJ2-1, with D possibly called TRBD1 or TRBD2 (5 bases each). The ends were cut back, 4 bases at V and 10 bases at J, with 14 bases in the middle. Looked up from germline, CDR1 is MGHRA and CDR2 is YSYEKL. This CDR3 is 13 amino acids long. This CDR3 reads CASSPGRLPEQFF. The DNA of the CDR3 is TGCGCCAGCAGCCCGGGACGCCTACCCGAGCAGTTCTTC.

The chain links TRBV5-1 to TRBJ2-1; 14 nucleotides agree with TRBD2. J gave up 9 bases and V 2 bases, and 10 bases lay outside the gene matches. CDR3 size: 17 residues. Germline loops: CDR1 SGHRS, CDR2 YFSETQ. The CDR3 DNA reads as TGCGCCAGCAGCTTAGGGCCCGGGACTAGCGGGAGAGGTGAGCAGTTCTTC. This encodes CASSLGPGTSGRGEQFF.